What follows are 32 T cell receptor beta chains derived from one specimen sequenced in a study of T cell repertoires in cytomegalovirus infection. A single record per CDR3 protein comes from TCRdb applying MiXCR to the reads. The sample has 900,000 to 950,000 distinct CDR3 sequences, 31% seen once. Their antigen targets remain unknown. The sequenced sample was cultured CD8+ T cells from PBMCs, obtained from culture after CMV antigen stimulation. These receptors originate from a human donor in good health (CMV status not recorded). Some clones in this sample may be carry-over from other donors' samples.

The table lists this clonotype with many counts. This sequence joins TRBV7-6 and TRBJ2-2; TRBD2 matches at 10 bases. The CDR3 is 16 amino acids. Germline CDR1 SGHVS, CDR2 FNYEAQ. Unmatched junction bases numbered 7, after V lost 5 bases and J lost 4 bases. The DNA of the CDR3 is TGTGCCAGCAGCCGCTCTAGCGGGGGTTTCACCGGGGAGCTGTTTTTT. This codes for CASSRSSGGFTGELFF.

In its sample, this clonotype was seen many times. The rearrangement joins TRBV7-9 to TRBJ1-1; unclear D gene. The germline gives CDR1 SEHNR, CDR2 FQNEAQ (reference sequence). The CDR3 covers 10 residues. Trimming shortened V by 10 bases and J by 5 bases, and 8 bases separated the two germline ends. The CDR3 reads CATGGTEAFF. The CDR3 DNA is TGTGCCACCGGAGGTACTGAAGCTTTCTTT.

This clonotype came up a few times. The V and J genes are TRBV18 and TRBJ2-1; possible D gene TRBD2, 6 bases. CDR1 is KGHSH and CDR2 is LQKENI in the germline V gene. V lost 6 bases, J lost 8 bases, and 11 bases lay in between. The CDR3 is 12 amino acids. The CDR3 DNA follows: TGTGCCAGCTCGGGGGGTTACTATGAGCAGTTCTTC. Encoded protein: CASSGGYYEQFF.

In its sample, this clonotype was seen a few times. The chain couples TRBV6-5 to TRBJ2-2, with D possibly TRBD2 on 7 matching bases. With 2 bases removed from V and 4 bases from J, the gap between germline ends came to 14 bases. The CDR3 sequence is 16 residues long. Germline assignment: CDR1 MNHEY and CDR2 SVGAGI. CDR3 nucleotides: TGTGCCAGCAGTTACGGTTGGGGGGGCGGCACCGGGGAGCTGTTTTTT. Its translation: CASSYGWGGGTGELFF.

This clonotype has ten or more counts. CDR3 sequence reads: CASSLVPGNYGYTF. The CDR3 region has the DNA TGTGCCAGCAGTTTAGTTCCAGGGAACTATGGCTACACCTTC. The chain is built from TRBV27 and TRBJ1-2, with a tentative D call TRBD1 (5 bases). Trimming took off 2 bases at V and 2 bases at J, with 9 bases between the two ends. The CDR3 contains 14 residues. Germline lookup yields CDR1 MNHEY and CDR2 SMNVEV (reference sequence).

This sequence joins TRBV27 and TRBJ1-2; D may be TRBD1 (5 bases). CDR1 is MNHEY and CDR2 is SMNVEV in the germline V gene (reference sequence). Trimming took off 0 bases at V and 6 bases at J, with 11 bases between the two ends. The CDR3 sequence is 14 residues long. The CDR3 region is CASSLSGGINGYTF. The CDR3 nucleotides are TGTGCCAGCAGTTTATCGGGGGGGATTAATGGCTACACCTTC.

The chain is built from TRBV7-9 and TRBJ2-1, with D possibly matching TRBD2 (5 bases). Trimming stripped 5 bases from V and 5 bases from J, with 10 bases between. There are 13 residues in the CDR3. Per the germline V gene, CDR1 is SEHNR and CDR2 is FQNEAQ (reference sequence). The chain's CDR3 is CASSHPRDNEQFF. CDR3 DNA sequence: TGTGCCAGCAGCCACCCGAGGGACAATGAGCAGTTCTTC.

This clonotype was detected a few times. This may come from a read error, since a much larger clone is one base off. This chain uses TRBV7-2 with TRBJ1-6, with no clear D. Germline lookup yields CDR1 SGHTA and CDR2 FQGNSA. This CDR3 is 13 amino acids long. The CDR3 region is CVSSLVQNSPLHF. As DNA, the CDR3 is TGTGTCAGCAGCCTGGTCCAGAATTCACCCCTCCACTTT.

This sequence joins TRBV20-1 and TRBJ2-3; TRBD1 matches at 11 bases. V was pared by 2 bases and J by 4 bases, with 11 bases of the junction left unmatched. The CDR3 contains 17 residues. Germline V gene sequence: CDR1 DFQATT, CDR2 SNEGSKA (reference sequence). CDR3 nucleotides: TGCAGTGCTAGAAAACCGGACAGGGGGCCTGGGGCAGATACGCAGTATTTT. Translating it yields CSARKPDRGPGADTQYF.

The rearrangement joins TRBV4-1 to TRBJ2-1; TRBD1 aligns across 10 bases. The CDR3 runs to 15 residues. The germline V gene has CDR1 MGHRA and CDR2 YSYEKL. V gave up 3 bases and J gave up 5 bases; unmatched junction bases: 4. Written as DNA, the CDR3 is TGCGCCAGCAGCCATTGGACAGGGGGTAACAATGAGCAGTTCTTC. As protein: CASSHWTGGNNEQFF.

The chain recombines TRBV6-6 with TRBJ2-7; tentatively, D is TRBD2 (6 bases). Germline V lookup: CDR1 MNHNY, CDR2 SVGAGI (reference sequence). The CDR3 runs to 15 residues. Trimming left V 8 bases short and J 2 bases short, with 19 bases between. The CDR3 DNA reads as TGTGCCAGCTCCTTGTCCCGGGGGTCTCCCTACGAGCAGTACTTC. It yields the protein CASSLSRGSPYEQYF.

V and J are TRBV7-6 and TRBJ2-2, with D perhaps assigned TRBD1 or TRBD2 (6 bases each). V lost 2 bases and J lost 3, with 10 bases in between. Germline CDR1 SGHVS, CDR2 FNYEAQ. CDR3 length equals 15 residues. The CDR3 DNA sequence: TGTGCCAGCAGCTTATACAGGGAGGACACCGGGGAGCTGTTTTTT. Its translation: CASSLYREDTGELFF.

The V and J genes are TRBV11-3 and TRBJ2-2; D gene ambiguous. CDR1 and CDR2 (germline): SGHNT, YENEEA. V lost 5 bases and J lost 0, with 10 bases in between. The CDR3 length is 15 residues. The CDR3 reads CASSPLGANTGELFF. CDR3 nucleotides: TGTGCCAGCAGCCCCCTCGGCGCGAACACCGGGGAGCTGTTTTTT.

This clonotype occurred once. This chain links TRBV9 with TRBJ1-3; D remains ambiguous. CDR1 and CDR2 (germline): SGDLS, YYNGEE. CDR3 length: 15 residues. The V gene lost 1 base and the J gene lost 0 bases, with 8 bases spanning the gap. The CDR3 spells CASSVSRGSGNTIYF. As DNA, the CDR3 is TGTGCCAGCAGCGTATCTCGCGGCTCTGGAAACACCATATATTTT.

At least ten counts were recorded for this clonotype. The chain links TRBV5-1 to TRBJ2-1; 7 nucleotides match TRBD1. The J segment lost 6 bases and the V segment lost 4 bases, leaving 10 bases of the junction unmatched. The germline V gene has CDR1 SGHRS and CDR2 YFSETQ. The CDR3 is 15 amino acids. Written as DNA, the CDR3 is TGCGCCAGCAGCGCGGCAGGGGGTGTGGGCAATGAGCAGTTCTTC. Translation gives CASSAAGGVGNEQFF.

The genes are TRBV7-9 and TRBJ1-2, with a possible D match to TRBD1 (6 bases). Germline CDR1 reads SEHNR; CDR2 reads FQNEAQ (reference sequence). Trimming took off 4 bases at V and 4 bases at J, with 19 bases between the two ends. The CDR3 consists of 16 residues. The CDR3 DNA reads as TGTGCCAGCAGCTCGCCGCGGACAGCTCACAGCTATGGCTACACCTTC. Residues: CASSSPRTAHSYGYTF.

The J gene is TRBJ2-3, the V gene TRBV12-5; D unresolved. Germline V gene data show CDR1 as LGHNT and CDR2 as FRNRAP. Trimming left V 2 bases short and J 2 bases short, with 17 bases between. The CDR3 totals 17 residues. CDR3 bases: TGTGCTAGTGGTTTGCCCCCCGGTGAAGGGTACACAGATACGCAGTATTTT. Its protein is CASGLPPGEGYTDTQYF.

This clonotype occurred a few times. The V and J genes are TRBV27 and TRBJ1-3; D might be TRBD1 (5 bases). Germline loops: CDR1 MNHEY, CDR2 SMNVEV (reference sequence). V was trimmed by 5 bases and J by 0 bases, leaving 20 bases between them. The CDR3 consists of 18 residues. CDR3 coding DNA: TGTGCCAGCAGTGACGGGACCCACCCAGCTATCTCTGGAAACACCATATATTTT. Translating gives CASSDGTHPAISGNTIYF.

This chain connects TRBV5-6 to TRBJ1-2; 9 nucleotides agree with TRBD1. The ends lost 4 bases at V and 4 bases at J; junction bases unmatched: 5. The CDR3 is made up of 14 amino acids. The germline CDR1 and CDR2 sequences are SGHDT and YYEEEE. CDR3 sequence reads: CASSDGQGPYGYTF. The CDR3 DNA follows: TGTGCCAGCAGCGATGGACAGGGGCCCTATGGCTACACCTTC.

This clonotype showed up just a few times. The rearrangement uses TRBV7-9 and TRBJ1-5, with a weak D call TRBD1 (5 bases). Germline-derived CDR1 and CDR2 are SEHNR and FQNEAQ (reference sequence). V lost 4 bases and J lost 4, with 14 bases in between. The CDR3 contains 15 residues. The CDR3 coding sequence is TGTGCCAGCAGCTACACCCGGGACGGGAATCAGCCCCAGCATTTT. It specifies CASSYTRDGNQPQHF.

This sequence joins TRBV12-3 or TRBV12-4 and TRBJ2-3; 9 bases align to TRBD1. With V trimmed by 5 bases and J by 4 bases, 7 bases remained unmatched. The CDR3 has 15 residues. CDR3 in amino acids: CASSRDREDADTQYF. In DNA, the CDR3 is TGTGCCAGCAGTCGGGACAGGGAGGATGCAGATACGCAGTATTTT.

The chain uses TRBV28 and TRBJ1-1, with D possibly being TRBD1 (5 bases). V lost 11 bases and J lost 5, with 15 bases in between. Looked up from germline, CDR1 is MDHEN and CDR2 is SYDVKM. The CDR3 runs to 12 residues. The CDR3 DNA follows: TGTGCCTGGGGGTCGGGGGGGACTGAAGCTTTCTTT. It specifies CAWGSGGTEAFF.

This clonotype was seen more than once but under ten times. The rearrangement uses TRBV6-5 and TRBJ1-4; D gene uncertain. The V gene's germline CDR1 is MNHEY and CDR2 SVGAGI. V was shortened by 2 bases and J by 8 bases, with 9 bases between the two germline ends. The CDR3 is 13 residues long. CDR3 amino acids: CASSYLVDEKLFF. For the CDR3, the DNA is TGTGCCAGCAGTTACCTAGTGGACGAAAAACTGTTTTTT.

With respect to this clonotype: Mismatch with germline at one junction end may stem from a read error. This chain links TRBV7-2 with TRBJ2-7, with TRBD2 identical over 12 bases. Germline CDR1 reads SGHTA; CDR2 reads FQGNSA. The CDR3 loop spans 17 amino acids. The CDR3 DNA reads TGTGTCAGCAGCGGCCCACAAGCTAGCGGGGGGGACCACGAGCAGTACTTC. The encoded protein is CVSSGPQASGGDHEQYF.

The sample holds a few counts of this clonotype. The V and J genes are TRBV11-2 and TRBJ2-5; a possible D gene is TRBD2 (5 bases). CDR1 is SGHAT and CDR2 is FQNNGV in the germline V gene. Trimming removed 5 bases from V and 0 bases from J, with 16 bases in between. This CDR3 has 16 amino acids. The CDR3 reads CASSPNGRRYQETQYF. In nucleotides, the CDR3 is TGTGCCAGCAGCCCAAACGGCAGGAGGTACCAAGAGACCCAGTACTTC.

The chain combines TRBV28 with TRBJ2-4, with TRBD1 matching over 9 bases. Germline V gives CDR1 MDHEN, CDR2 SYDVKM. The junction had 8 bases not matched to a gene; V was cut back by 3 bases and J by 2 bases. The length of the CDR3 is 17 residues. CDR3 sequence (DNA): TGTGCCAGCAGTTTCGGAACAGGGGGCTATACCAAAAACATTCAGTACTTC. This sequence encodes CASSFGTGGYTKNIQYF.

This clonotype was counted a few times. V usage is TRBV19 and J usage is TRBJ1-5, with unresolved D. The CDR3 runs 13 residues. The germline V gene has CDR1 LNHDA and CDR2 SQIVND (reference sequence). V gave up 9 bases and J gave up 3 bases, with 12 bases separating them. The CDR3 DNA follows: TGTGCCAGCTCCCGGGCCTTCAATCAGCCCCAGCATTTT. Its translation: CASSRAFNQPQHF.

This clonotype appeared a few times. The chain uses TRBV7-2 and TRBJ2-5; 9 nucleotides agree with TRBD2. The CDR3 loop spans 17 amino acids. Unmatched junction bases numbered 11, after V lost 1 base and J lost 5 bases. Per germline, CDR1 SGHTA and CDR2 FQGNSA. CDR3 protein: CASSLDNGAGGGETQYF. The DNA of the CDR3 is TGTGCCAGCAGCTTAGATAACGGGGCGGGGGGGGGGGAGACCCAGTACTTC.

V and J are TRBV7-2 and TRBJ1-5; D is ambiguous. The V and J ends lost 1 base and 4 bases respectively, with 14 bases between them. This CDR3 region has 16 residues. CDR1 SGHTA and CDR2 FQGNSA come from the germline V gene. The CDR3 DNA follows: TGTGCCAGCAGCTTAGAGAGGGCAGGAGGTAATCAGCCCCAGCATTTT. It specifies CASSLERAGGNQPQHF.

This chain links TRBV12-3 or TRBV12-4 with TRBJ1-4; the D is unclear. CDR3 length: 15 amino acids. Trimming took 5 bases from V and 7 from J, leaving 17 bases between them. CDR3 in DNA: TGTGCCAGCAGTACGGACCTCGTCCCCGGTGAAAAACTGTTTTTT. It translates to CASSTDLVPGEKLFF.

The chain links TRBV7-9 to TRBJ1-2, with 11 bases lining up with TRBD1. Germline-derived CDR1 and CDR2 are SEHNR and FQNEAQ (reference sequence). V shed 4 bases and J 6 bases; nucleotides not matched to a gene: 7. The CDR3 totals 15 residues. The chain's CDR3 is CASSSEDRGRNGYTF. CDR3 sequence (DNA): TGTGCCAGCAGCTCCGAGGACAGGGGGCGAAATGGCTACACCTTC.

Note on this clonotype: This could be a read error, since a much larger clone is one nucleotide away. The chain couples TRBV7-6 to TRBJ1-2; weak D call: TRBD1 (5 bases). The germline V and J ends were trimmed by 5 bases and 1 base, with 11 bases remaining between them. Germline loops: CDR1 SGHVS, CDR2 FNYEAQ. There are 14 residues in the CDR3. The CDR3 nucleotides are TGTGCCAGCAGCGAACAGGTTTTTAACTATGGCTACACCTTC. It is translated as CASSEQVFNYGYTF.